The present TCR beta chain was sequenced within a study of T cell clonotyping in hematopoietic cell transplantation. General study results and limits: At the given depth, recipient repertoires were over 97% de novo clonotypes. Pathologically expanded recipient clonotypes increased progressively from day 30 to day 180 as diversity fell. Higher Inverse Simpson Index values in graft donor and pretransplant recipient predicted broader posttransplant TCR diversity.

The assay was immunoSEQ multiplex PCR, and TCRdb's table has in-frame clones only and misses some. The data contain over 25,000 clones, approximately 94% of them singletons. In regard to this clone: Its antigen is still unknown.

The length of the CDR3 is 15 residues. V was shortened by 2 bases and J by 8 bases, with 16 bases between the two germline ends. Germline V gives CDR1 SNHLY, CDR2 FYNNEI. V usage is TRBV2 and J usage is TRBJ1-5, with a weak D call TRBD1 (5 bases). This receptor was identified in a man in his forties or fifties in good health. Some clones in this sample may be carry-over from other donors' samples. Material for sequencing was peripheral blood mononuclear cells. The CDR3 sequence: CASSEQGITSEPQHF. The CDR3 nucleotides read TGTGCCAGCAGTGAACAGGGCATCACGAGTGAGCCCCAGCATTTT.